The TCR beta chain described here comes from a study of blood T cell repertoires in COVID-19. Whole-study context: The analysed material was cDNA or gDNA that came from T cells, B-cell-depleted T cells, or PBMCs.

In the authors' workflow: Reference gene primer amplification in the assay estimated nucleated cell counts. Profiling relied on immunoSEQ multiplex PCR, and the TCRdb table lists in-frame clones only, not all of them. V, J and clone size are those of that table, while D and trimming were read from the DNA. The table shows some 210,000 clones, with about 88% occurring only once. Trimming took 7 bases from V and 1 from J; bases not matched to a gene: 9. The CDR3 has 15 residues. Germline V gene sequence: CDR1 MNHEY, CDR2 SVGAGI. The sequenced sample consisted of peripheral blood. The chain joins TRBV6-5 to TRBJ2-5, with 7 bases fitting TRBD1. The receptor was derived from a woman aged 40 to 50 who had recovered from COVID-19. CDR3 bases: TGTGCCAGCATAAGAAGGGGGCAGCCCCAAGAGACCCAGTACTTC. Translated: CASIRRGQPQETQYF.